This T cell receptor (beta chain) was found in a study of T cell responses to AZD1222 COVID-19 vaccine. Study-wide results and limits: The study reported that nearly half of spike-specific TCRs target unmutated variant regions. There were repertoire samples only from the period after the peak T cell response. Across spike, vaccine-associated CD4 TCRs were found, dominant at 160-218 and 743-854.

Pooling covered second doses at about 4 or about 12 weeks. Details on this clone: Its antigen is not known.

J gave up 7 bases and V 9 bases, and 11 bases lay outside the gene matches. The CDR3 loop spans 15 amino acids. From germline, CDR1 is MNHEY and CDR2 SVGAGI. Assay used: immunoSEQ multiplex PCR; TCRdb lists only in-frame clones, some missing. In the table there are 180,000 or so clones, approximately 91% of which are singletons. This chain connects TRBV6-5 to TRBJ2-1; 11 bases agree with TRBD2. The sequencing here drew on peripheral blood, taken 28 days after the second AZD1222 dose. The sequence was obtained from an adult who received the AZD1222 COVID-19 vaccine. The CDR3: CASPLAGGPMNEQFF. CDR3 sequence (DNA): TGTGCCAGTCCCTTAGCGGGAGGGCCGATGAATGAGCAGTTCTTC.